This T cell receptor (beta chain) stems from a study of OX40 agonist ivuxolimab in advanced cancers. Study results and limitations: People who partly responded at 0.1-3.0 mg/kg had some of the least clonal expansion seen.

This clone turned up a few times. Its antigen is as yet unknown. The CDR3 has 13 residues. V gave up 0 bases and J gave up 2 bases, with 5 bases separating them. Germline loops: CDR1 LGHNA, CDR2 YNFKEQ. Clones were sequenced by immunoSEQ multiplex PCR, and TCRdb holds only the in-frame ones, with some missing. The table has about 48,000 clones, around 90% seen once; the top ten hold 45% to 55%. Source: CD4+ or CD8+ T cells sorted from blood, taken in a trial of the OX40 agonist ivuxolimab. The rearrangement uses TRBV4-2 and TRBJ2-7; D is uncertain. This TCR derives from an adult with an advanced solid tumor such as melanoma, head and neck, liver or kidney cancer. The CDR3 here is CASSQDMAYEQYF. CDR3 nucleotides: TGTGCCAGCAGCCAAGATATGGCCTACGAGCAGTACTTC.